These 3 T cell receptor beta chains were sequenced from one sample in a study of blood T cells in healthy people across ages. Sample-barcoded 5' priming and a J-beta primer mix drove a second PCR of roughly 6 to 12 cycles. TCRdb redid the calling of the 5' RACE reads with MiXCR, one entry per CDR3 protein. This table holds about 1.8 million distinct CDR3 sequences, approximately 50% found once. What was sequenced was blood. These receptors came from a woman aged 40 to 50 in good health.

In its sample, this clonotype was seen a few times. This rearrangement joins TRBV27 to TRBJ2-1; no firm D call. Germline lookup yields CDR1 MNHEY and CDR2 SMNVEV (reference sequence). Trimming removed 7 bases from V and 2 bases from J, with 12 bases in between. The CDR3 covers 14 residues. CDR3 in amino acids: CASTAGVTYNEQFF. In DNA, the CDR3 is TGTGCCAGCACCGCCGGAGTAACCTACAATGAGCAGTTCTTC.

The V and J genes are TRBV10-3 and TRBJ2-5; the match to TRBD2 covers 11 bases. Trimming cost V 3 bases and J 11 bases; bases outside gene matches: 17. The CDR3 spans 17 residues. Germline values: CDR1 ENHRY, CDR2 SYGVKD. The CDR3 protein is CAISDGLGASGGNEQYF. CDR3 sequence (DNA): TGTGCCATCAGTGATGGACTAGGGGCTAGCGGGGGGAATGAGCAGTACTTC.

This clonotype was counted between two and nine times. The chain links TRBV5-6 to TRBJ2-5; D is unresolved. Trimming shortened V by 5 bases and J by 5 bases, and 13 bases separated the two germline ends. Germline CDR1 and CDR2: SGHDT and YYEEEE. The length of the CDR3 is 13 residues. CDR3 sequence reads: CASRRQASETQYF. The CDR3 DNA is TGTGCCAGCAGACGTCAGGCTTCGGAGACCCAGTACTTC.